The T cell receptor (beta chain) described here comes from a study of cytomegalovirus exposure and HLA in healthy donors. The PCR made use of 60 Vbeta and 13 Jbeta primers. Profiled with immunoSEQ multiplex PCR; TCRdb holds only in-frame clones, not every one. Seen here are 130,000 to 150,000 clones, around 74% observed once, and the top ten hold 4.3%. The sequenced material came from PBMCs. This receptor was obtained from a man aged 18 to 29 in good health and CMV-seropositive.

The CDR3 here is CASGSEADSNYGYTF. CDR3 bases: TGTGCTAGTGGTTCCGAAGCCGACTCTAACTATGGCTACACCTTC. V is TRBV12-5 and J is TRBJ1-2; D gene ambiguous. V lost 4 bases, J lost 0 bases, and 12 bases lay in between. Germline values: CDR1 LGHNT, CDR2 FRNRAP. CDR3 length equals 15 residues.